This T cell receptor (beta chain) was identified during a study of blood T cells in healthy people across ages. Sample-barcoded 5' priming and a J-beta primer mix drove a second PCR of roughly 6 to 12 cycles. From the 5' RACE reads, TCRdb called clonotypes with MiXCR, one entry per CDR3 protein. The sample lists approximately 600,000 distinct CDR3 sequences, roughly 53% occurring once. The CDR3 loop spans 15 amino acids. CDR1 and CDR2 (germline): SNHLY, FYNNEI. The V end lost 7 bases, the J end lost 4 bases, and 19 bases lay between the germline ends. This clonotype was seen once. The chain employs TRBV2 and TRBJ2-5; tentative D call: TRBD2 (6 bases). Sequenced input: blood. This TCR was sampled from a man between 60 and 75 years old in good health. The CDR3 spells CASTRTWTGVETQYF. In DNA, the CDR3 is TGTGCCAGCACCCGGACATGGACGGGGGTAGAGACCCAGTACTTC.